This T cell receptor (beta chain) stems from a study of blood T cell repertoires in COVID-19. This table comes from immunoSEQ multiplex PCR, and its TCRdb copy is limited to in-frame clones, with some not included. The repertoire holds tens of thousands of clones, with roughly 79% as singletons. Germline CDR1 is LGHNA and CDR2 is YNFKEQ. V lost 0 bases, J lost 0 bases, and 8 bases stayed unmatched. The CDR3 has 19 residues. The genes are TRBV4-2 and TRBJ2-3; 11 positions match TRBD2. This receptor was obtained from an elderly woman with COVID-19, enrolled during active disease. The sample was peripheral blood. The CDR3 DNA is TGTGCCAGCAGCCAAGATCCCCGGGGACTAGCGGCTAGCACAGATACGCAGTATTTT. Its translation is CASSQDPRGLAASTDTQYF.